These T cell receptor beta chains were read from a single sample in a study of cytomegalovirus exposure and HLA in healthy donors. The repertoire was sequenced with immunoSEQ multiplex PCR; TCRdb's copy has only in-frame clones and lacks some. The sample comprises around 150,000 clones, 66% of which are singletons, and under 7.5% rests with the top ten. Sequences were obtained from PBMCs. Every receptor here comes from a woman in her sixties or seventies in good health and CMV-seronegative. Each CDR3 is given with its conserved first and last residue. Fields, in order: clone size, J gene, D gene, V gene, CDR3 protein, CDR3 DNA. A D gene is named only where the DNA matches it firmly. Clone size is not always given. Where it is, it says once, few, many or a class for expanded clones.

few,TRBJ2-1,-,TRBV11-1,CASSLGQAGNEQFF,TGTGCCAGCAGCTTAGGCCAAGCGGGCAATGAGCAGTTCTTC
-,TRBJ2-7,TRBD2,TRBV6-1,CASSEEGGAQAGGRYEQYF,TGTGCCAGCAGTGAAGAGGGGGGCGCTCAGGCGGGAGGGAGATACGAGCAGTACTTC
-,TRBJ1-2,-,TRBV27,CATRTEYYGYTF,TGTGCCACCCGGACAGAGTACTATGGCTACACCTTC
few,TRBJ2-6,-,TRBV11-2,CASSLEGGSGANVLTF,TGTGCCAGCAGCTTAGAAGGGGGCTCTGGGGCCAACGTCCTGACTTTC
-,TRBJ1-6,-,TRBV19,CASSIGGGRGSPLHF,TGTGCCAGTAGTATAGGCGGGGGGCGCGGTTCACCCCTCCACTTT
-,TRBJ2-1,TRBD1,TRBV28,CASSSLQGMKNEQFF,TGTGCCAGCAGTTCTTTACAGGGGATGAAGAATGAGCAGTTCTTC
-,TRBJ1-1,-,TRBV2,CASSAEENTEAFF,TGTGCCAGCAGCGCGGAAGAAAACACTGAAGCTTTCTTT
-,TRBJ2-1,TRBD1,TRBV5-4,CASSPNRGSNEQFF,TGTGCCAGCAGTCCCAACAGGGGGTCGAATGAGCAGTTCTTC
-,TRBJ1-1,-,TRBV5-1,CASSPPVEPNTEAFF,TGCGCCAGCAGCCCCCCCGTCGAGCCTAACACTGAAGCTTTCTTT
few,TRBJ1-4,TRBD1,TRBV19,CASSPDRQGINEKLFF,TGTGCCAGTAGTCCCGATAGACAGGGGATTAATGAAAAACTGTTTTTT
-,TRBJ2-2,-,TRBV5-1,CASRNRGELFF,TGCGCCAGCCGAAACAGGGGGGAGCTGTTTTTT
-,TRBJ1-1,-,TRBV5-4,CASSPQGGGNTEAFF,TGTGCCAGCAGCCCCCAAGGGGGTGGGAACACTGAAGCTTTCTTT
-,TRBJ2-3,TRBD2,TRBV6-1,CASREAGGGTDTQYF,TGTGCCAGCAGAGAAGCGGGAGGTGGAACAGATACGCAGTATTTT
-,TRBJ1-1,-,TRBV7-9,CASSLEGGTEAFF,TGTGCCAGCAGCTTAGAAGGGGGCACTGAAGCTTTCTTT
-,TRBJ1-2,-,TRBV6-5,CASSYSWGVGYTF,TGTGCCAGCAGTTACTCATGGGGGGTTGGCTACACCTTC
-,TRBJ1-1,-,TRBV19,CASTPTGNTEAFF,TGTGCCAGTACCCCGACAGGGAACACTGAAGCTTTCTTT
-,TRBJ2-1,TRBD2,TRBV6-4,CASSVGTSVYNEQFF,TGTGCCAGCAGCGTCGGGACTAGCGTCTACAATGAGCAGTTCTTC
-,TRBJ2-1,TRBD2,TRBV2,CASSLRTSGGAGEQFF,TGTGCCAGCAGTCTCCGGACTAGCGGGGGGGCCGGGGAGCAGTTCTTC
-,TRBJ1-6,-,TRBV18,CASSPVGADSPLHF,TGTGCCAGCTCACCTGTAGGGGCGGATTCACCCCTCCACTTT
-,TRBJ2-5,-,TRBV21-1,CASSKTRVETQYF,TGTGCCAGCAGCAAGACTAGAGTGGAGACCCAGTACTTC
-,TRBJ2-1,TRBD2,TRBV7-2,CASSFGLAGGDQEQFF,TGTGCCAGCAGCTTCGGACTAGCGGGGGGGGACCAGGAGCAGTTCTTC
-,TRBJ2-5,TRBD2,TRBV28,CASSPGLAGQTQYF,TGTGCCAGCAGTCCGGGACTAGCGGGACAGACCCAGTACTTC
-,TRBJ1-2,-,TRBV5-6,CASSLQPDYTF,TGTGCCAGCAGCTTACAGCCGGACTACACCTTC
few,TRBJ1-2,-,TRBV7-2,CASSLLAGYTF,TGTGCCAGCAGCTTATTGGCCGGCTACACCTTC
-,TRBJ2-3,TRBD1,TRBV19,CASSIGQGTDTQYF,TGTGCCAGTAGTATTGGACAGGGGACAGATACGCAGTATTTT
-,TRBJ2-1,TRBD2,TRBV5-1,CASSLAAGVEQFF,TGCGCCAGCAGCTTGGCGGCGGGAGTTGAGCAGTTCTTC
few,TRBJ2-7,-,TRBV7-9,CASGSGNSYEQYF,TGTGCCAGCGGGTCAGGGAACTCCTACGAGCAGTACTTC